Below are 22 T cell receptor beta chains sequenced from a single sample in a study of identical twins. Via MiXCR, TCRdb re-called the 5' RACE reads, giving one row per CDR3 protein. This sample carries approximately 700,000 distinct CDR3 sequences, 15% to 20% of them seen once, and the ten largest clones take under 15%. These data were also filed under a second study, of T cells expressing NK-cell markers.

The sequenced sample was PBMCs. The receptors originated from a young woman in good health.

The V gene is TRBV5-1, the J gene TRBJ2-1; 9 bases map to TRBD2. Germline V CDR1 and CDR2: SGHRS, YFSETQ. The CDR3 is 15 residues long. Trimming at V came to 2 bases and at J to 5 bases, leaving 5 bases not matched to a gene. CDR3 nucleotides: TGCGCCAGCAGCTTTTTAGCGGGGGAAGACAATGAGCAGTTCTTC. It encodes CASSFLAGEDNEQFF. Combining the CDR3 with reference TRBV5-1 and TRBJ2-1 gives the whole variable domain KAGVTQTPRYLIKTRGQQVTLSCSPISGHRSVSWYQQTPGQGLQFLFEYFSETQRNKGNFPGRFSGRQFSNSRSEMNVSTLELGDSALYLCASSFLAGEDNEQFFGPGTRLTVL.

This clonotype has only a few counts. The rearrangement links TRBV5-1 to TRBJ2-3; 9 nucleotides agree with TRBD2. The CDR3 is made up of 18 amino acids. Looked up from germline, CDR1 is SGHRS and CDR2 is YFSETQ. J lost 1 base, V lost 2 bases, and 11 bases had no gene match. CDR3 amino acids: CASSFRLFSGGRTDTQYF. The DNA for the CDR3 is TGCGCCAGCAGCTTCCGCCTATTTAGCGGGGGACGCACAGATACGCAGTATTTT.

This clonotype was seen more than once but under ten times. The CDR3 nucleotides are TGTGCCAGCAGTTTCGTCGGACTAGCGGATTACAATGAGCAGTTCTTC. Its translation is CASSFVGLADYNEQFF. The genes are TRBV7-9 and TRBJ2-1, with 10 bases identical to TRBD2. J was trimmed by 4 bases and V by 6 bases; bases with no gene match: 9. Germline lookup yields CDR1 SEHNR and CDR2 FQNEAQ (reference sequence). The CDR3 extends over 16 amino acids.

This clonotype was counted a few times. The gene calls are TRBV20-1 and TRBJ2-3, with 11 bases that match TRBD2. Trimming removed 8 bases from V and 0 bases from J; junction bases left unmatched: 7. The CDR3 has 15 amino acids. Per the germline V gene, CDR1 is DFQATT and CDR2 is SNEGSKA (reference sequence). The DNA of the CDR3 is TGCAGTTTATCGGGACTAGCGGTTAGCACAGATACGCAGTATTTT. It is translated as CSLSGLAVSTDTQYF.

The rearrangement uses TRBV6-1 and TRBJ2-3; 9 bases match TRBD2. This CDR3 region has 13 residues. From germline, CDR1 is MNHNS and CDR2 SASEGT. J was trimmed by 7 bases and V by 6 bases; bases with no gene match: 5. CDR3 loop: CASRPGLAYTQYF. The CDR3 region has the DNA TGTGCCAGCAGACCGGGACTAGCATATACGCAGTATTTT.

The J gene is TRBJ2-1, the V gene TRBV28; 9 bases are shared with TRBD2. The CDR3 is made up of 14 amino acids. Germline V gene sequence: CDR1 MDHEN, CDR2 SYDVKM. V shed 3 bases and J 10 bases; nucleotides not matched to a gene: 7. CDR3 in amino acids: CASSFFQRGAEQFF. The CDR3, as DNA: TGTGCCAGCAGTTTTTTCCAGCGGGGGGCAGAGCAGTTCTTC.

The chain joins TRBV5-1 to TRBJ2-5, with 15 positions matching TRBD2. V lost 3 bases and J lost 1; bases outside the gene matches: 7. Germline V CDR1 and CDR2: SGHRS, YFSETQ. The CDR3 is 18 amino acids. Here the CDR3 reads CASSSGLAGGTGQETQYF. The CDR3 DNA follows: TGCGCCAGCAGCTCCGGACTAGCGGGGGGGACAGGCCAAGAGACCCAGTACTTC.

The chain is built from TRBV12-3 or TRBV12-4 and TRBJ1-6; TRBD1 might be the D (5 bases). V lost 3 bases to trimming and J lost 8 bases, with 14 bases between them. The CDR3 is 15 residues long. CDR3 nucleotides: TGTGCCAGCAGTTTCGGAACAGGAGTGGATTCACCCCTCCACTTT. As protein: CASSFGTGVDSPLHF.

This CDR3 reads CASSHTSGAPSTDTQYF. The CDR3, as DNA: TGTGCCAGCAGCCACACCTCAGGCGCCCCTAGCACAGATACGCAGTATTTT. V and J are TRBV3-1 and TRBJ2-3; no reliable D call. CDR1 and CDR2 from the germline V gene are LGHDT and YNNKEL (reference sequence). The CDR3 totals 17 residues. V was trimmed by 3 bases and J by 0 bases, leaving 16 bases between them.

This clonotype was counted many times. This chain links TRBV15 with TRBJ1-5; 12 bases are shared with TRBD1. The length of the CDR3 is 17 residues. The V gene end was trimmed by 0 bases and the J gene end by 6 bases; junction bases not matched to a gene: 6. Germline V gene lookup returns CDR1 LNHNV and CDR2 YYDKDF (reference sequence). The DNA of the CDR3 is TGTGCCACCAGCAGAGATCGTGGGACAGGGGGCATTCAGCCCCAGCATTTT. Translation gives CATSRDRGTGGIQPQHF.

Concerning this clonotype itself: The junction and the germline gene differ at one end; a read error may be behind it. The chain employs TRBV6-1 and TRBJ1-1; TRBD1 is a possible D gene (6 bases). Per the germline V gene, CDR1 is MNHNS and CDR2 is SASEGT. The CDR3 contains 15 residues. This CDR3 reads CASSEALQGARGSIF. The CDR3 region has the DNA TGTGCCAGCAGTGAAGCGCTTCAGGGAGCGAGGGGGTCGATCTTT.

The CDR3 sequence: CASSKDRGGLFF. The CDR3 nucleotides are TGTGCCAGCAGCAAAGATAGGGGTGGGCTGTTTTTT. This chain connects TRBV7-2 to TRBJ2-2, with D possibly TRBD1 on 5 matching bases. Per the germline V gene, CDR1 is SGHTA and CDR2 is FQGNSA. Deletions cut 5 bases from V and 13 bases from J, with 14 bases between. There are 12 residues in the CDR3.

This clonotype has a handful of counts. The CDR3 DNA reads as TGTGCCAGCAGCGTAGACAGGGCGCTGAGGACAGATACGCAGTATTTT. Residues: CASSVDRALRTDTQYF. The chain joins TRBV9 to TRBJ2-3; the D gene is possibly TRBD1 (6 bases). The germline V and J ends were trimmed by 0 bases and 3 bases, with 14 bases remaining between them. This CDR3 is 16 amino acids long. Germline values: CDR1 SGDLS, CDR2 YYNGEE.

The rearrangement links TRBV12-3 or TRBV12-4 to TRBJ2-7, with 7 nucleotides matching TRBD1. V lost 3 bases and J lost 2; bases outside the gene matches: 7. The length of the CDR3 is 15 residues. CDR3 nucleotides: TGTGCCAGCAGTTTTGGACAGGTCCGCACCTACGAGCAGTACTTC. Protein: CASSFGQVRTYEQYF.

The chain carries TRBV20-1 and TRBJ2-3, with D possibly matching TRBD1 (5 bases). The CDR3 spans 15 residues. In germline, CDR1 is DFQATT, CDR2 SNEGSKA (reference sequence). V was cut by 1 base and J by 6 bases, with 17 bases left in between. CDR3 protein: CSARAGSQGMDTQYF. The CDR3 coding sequence is TGCAGTGCTAGAGCTGGGTCTCAGGGAATGGATACGCAGTATTTT.

This clonotype was found a few times. The chain combines TRBV6-5 with TRBJ2-1, with TRBD1 matching 9 bases. CDR3 length: 18 residues. J was trimmed by 5 bases and V by 3 bases; bases with no gene match: 14. Looked up from germline, CDR1 is MNHEY and CDR2 is SVGAGI. The CDR3 nucleotides read TGTGCCAGCAGTTATCGAACCTCCTGGGACAGGGTCAACAATGAGCAGTTCTTC. Its protein product is CASSYRTSWDRVNNEQFF.

The rearrangement joins TRBV29-1 to TRBJ2-2, with no clear D. Trimming removed 5 bases from V and 0 bases from J, with 10 bases in between. This CDR3 spans 14 amino acids. Germline-derived CDR1 and CDR2 are SQVTM and ANQGSEA. The CDR3 DNA reads as TGCAGCGTTTTTCCAGACCCGAACACCGGGGAGCTGTTTTTT. Translated, it gives CSVFPDPNTGELFF.

The chain employs TRBV10-1 and TRBJ2-1; TRBD1 aligns across 9 bases. V was clipped by 0 bases and J by 9 bases; unmatched bases: 6. This CDR3 spans 15 amino acids. The V gene's germline CDR1 is WNHNN and CDR2 SYGVQD (reference sequence). This chain's CDR3 is CASSESGTGRAEQFF. CDR3 nucleotides: TGCGCCAGCAGTGAGTCTGGGACAGGGAGGGCTGAGCAGTTCTTC.

The chain links TRBV20-1 to TRBJ2-1; 11 bases line up with TRBD2. Trimming took 6 bases from V and 4 from J; bases not matched to a gene: 8. The CDR3 length is 15 residues. CDR1 is DFQATT, CDR2 SNEGSKA, per germline (reference sequence). The CDR3 loop is CSAITGTSGYNEQFF. Written as DNA, the CDR3 is TGCAGTGCCATAACCGGGACTAGCGGTTACAATGAGCAGTTCTTC.

The gene calls are TRBV5-1 and TRBJ2-1, with D tentatively TRBD2 (5 bases). The CDR3 spans 13 residues. Trimming removed 0 bases at V and 8 bases at J, with 9 bases between. Germline CDR1 and CDR2: SGHRS and YFSETQ. CDR3: CASSLAGKHEQFF. CDR3 nucleotides: TGCGCCAGCAGCTTGGCGGGGAAACATGAGCAGTTCTTC.

The J gene is TRBJ1-1, the V gene TRBV12-3 or TRBV12-4, with unresolved D. The V and J ends lost 8 bases and 0 bases respectively, with 10 bases between them. The CDR3 consists of 13 residues. CDR3 amino acids: CASGSVLNTEAFF. CDR3 DNA: TGTGCCAGCGGGTCTGTACTGAACACTGAAGCTTTCTTT.

This clonotype has just a few counts. The V and J genes are TRBV5-1 and TRBJ2-7; TRBD1 matches at 8 bases. The CDR3 is 14 amino acids. The J segment lost 0 bases and the V segment lost 7 bases, leaving 6 bases of the junction unmatched. Germline V gene data show CDR1 as SGHRS and CDR2 as YFSETQ. The CDR3 nucleotides read TGCGCCAGCGGATTGACAGGGGCCTCCTACGAGCAGTACTTC. Translated: CASGLTGASYEQYF.